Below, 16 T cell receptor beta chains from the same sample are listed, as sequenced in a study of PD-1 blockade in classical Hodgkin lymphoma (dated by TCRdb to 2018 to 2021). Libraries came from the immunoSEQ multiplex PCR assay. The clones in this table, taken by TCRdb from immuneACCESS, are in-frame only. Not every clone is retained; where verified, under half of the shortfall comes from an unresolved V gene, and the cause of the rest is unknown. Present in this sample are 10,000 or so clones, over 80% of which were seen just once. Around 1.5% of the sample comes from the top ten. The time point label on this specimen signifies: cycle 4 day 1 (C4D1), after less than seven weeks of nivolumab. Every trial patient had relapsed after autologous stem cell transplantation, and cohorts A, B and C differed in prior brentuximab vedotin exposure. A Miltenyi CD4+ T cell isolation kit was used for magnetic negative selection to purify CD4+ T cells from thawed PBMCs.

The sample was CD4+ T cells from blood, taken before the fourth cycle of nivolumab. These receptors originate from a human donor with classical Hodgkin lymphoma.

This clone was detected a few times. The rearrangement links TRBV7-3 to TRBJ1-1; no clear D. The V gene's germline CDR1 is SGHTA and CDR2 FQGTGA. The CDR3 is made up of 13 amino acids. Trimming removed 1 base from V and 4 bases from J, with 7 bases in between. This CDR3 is CASSLSQFTEAFF. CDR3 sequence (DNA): TGTGCCAGCAGCTTAAGCCAGTTCACTGAAGCTTTCTTT.

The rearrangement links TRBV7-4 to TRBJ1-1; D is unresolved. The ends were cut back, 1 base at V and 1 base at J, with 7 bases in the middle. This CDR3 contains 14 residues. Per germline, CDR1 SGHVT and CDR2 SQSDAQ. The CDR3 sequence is CASSLGRANTEAFF. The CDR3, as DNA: TGTGCCAGCAGCTTAGGGAGGGCGAACACTGAAGCTTTCTTT.

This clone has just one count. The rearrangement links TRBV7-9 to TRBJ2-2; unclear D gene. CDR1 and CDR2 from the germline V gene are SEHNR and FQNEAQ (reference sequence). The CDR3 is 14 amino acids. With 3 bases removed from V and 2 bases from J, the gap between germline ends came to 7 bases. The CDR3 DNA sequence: TGTGCCAGCAGCTTGGCCGCAAACACCGGGGAGCTGTTTTTT. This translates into CASSLAANTGELFF.

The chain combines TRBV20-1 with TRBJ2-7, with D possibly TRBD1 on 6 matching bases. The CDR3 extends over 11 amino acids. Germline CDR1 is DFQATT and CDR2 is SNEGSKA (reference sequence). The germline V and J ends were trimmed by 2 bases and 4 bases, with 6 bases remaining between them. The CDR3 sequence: CSARTGYEQYF. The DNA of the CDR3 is TGCAGTGCTAGAACAGGGTACGAGCAGTACTTC.

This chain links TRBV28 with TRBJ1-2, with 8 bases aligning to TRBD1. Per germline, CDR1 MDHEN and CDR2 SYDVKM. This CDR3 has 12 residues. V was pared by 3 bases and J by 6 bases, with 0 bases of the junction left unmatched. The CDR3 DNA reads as TGTGCCAGCAGTTTGGACAGGGATGGCTACACCTTC. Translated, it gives CASSLDRDGYTF.

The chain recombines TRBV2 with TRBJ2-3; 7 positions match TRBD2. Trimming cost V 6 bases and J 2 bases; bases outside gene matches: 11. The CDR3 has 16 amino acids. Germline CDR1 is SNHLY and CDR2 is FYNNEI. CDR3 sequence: CASSYGLDYPTDTQYF. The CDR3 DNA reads TGTGCCAGCAGCTACGGACTAGACTATCCCACAGATACGCAGTATTTT.

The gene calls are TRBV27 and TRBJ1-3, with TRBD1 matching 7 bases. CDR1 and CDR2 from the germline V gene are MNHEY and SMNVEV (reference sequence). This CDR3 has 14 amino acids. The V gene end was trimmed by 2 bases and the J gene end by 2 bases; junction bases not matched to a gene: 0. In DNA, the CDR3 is TGTGCCAGCAGTTTAAGGGGGCCTGGAAACACCATATATTTT. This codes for CASSLRGPGNTIYF.

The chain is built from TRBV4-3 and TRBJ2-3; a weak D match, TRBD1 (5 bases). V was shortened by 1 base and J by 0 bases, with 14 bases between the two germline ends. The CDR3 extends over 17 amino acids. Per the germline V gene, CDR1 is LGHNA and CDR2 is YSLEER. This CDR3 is CASSQGGRVESTDTQYF. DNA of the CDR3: TGCGCCAGCAGCCAAGGGGGCAGGGTCGAGAGCACAGATACGCAGTATTTT.

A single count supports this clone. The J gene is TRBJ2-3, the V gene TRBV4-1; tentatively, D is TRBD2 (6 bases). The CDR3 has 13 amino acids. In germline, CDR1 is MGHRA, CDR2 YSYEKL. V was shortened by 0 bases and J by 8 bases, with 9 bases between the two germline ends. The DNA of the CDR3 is TGCGCCAGCAGCCAAGACCGGGAGAGTACGCAGTATTTT. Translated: CASSQDRESTQYF.

In DNA form, the CDR3 reads TGTGCCACCAGCAGAGAGAAAGGACGGAATCAGCCCCAGCATTTT. Translation gives CATSREKGRNQPQHF. The genes are TRBV15 and TRBJ1-5; no definite D call. Germline V gene data show CDR1 as LNHNV and CDR2 as YYDKDF (reference sequence). There are 15 residues in the CDR3. Trimming left V 0 bases short and J 4 bases short, with 10 bases between.

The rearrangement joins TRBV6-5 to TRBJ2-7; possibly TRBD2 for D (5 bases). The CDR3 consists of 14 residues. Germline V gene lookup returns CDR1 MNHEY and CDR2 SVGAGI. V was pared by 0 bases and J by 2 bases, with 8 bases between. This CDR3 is CASSYSARAYEQYF. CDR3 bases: TGTGCCAGCAGTTACTCGGCGCGGGCCTACGAGCAGTACTTC.

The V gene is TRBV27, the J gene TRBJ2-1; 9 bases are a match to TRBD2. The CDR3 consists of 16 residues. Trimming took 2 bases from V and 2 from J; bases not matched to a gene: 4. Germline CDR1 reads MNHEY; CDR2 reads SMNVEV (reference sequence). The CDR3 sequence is CASSLTGTSPYNEQFF. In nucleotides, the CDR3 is TGTGCCAGCAGTTTAACCGGGACTAGCCCCTACAATGAGCAGTTCTTC.

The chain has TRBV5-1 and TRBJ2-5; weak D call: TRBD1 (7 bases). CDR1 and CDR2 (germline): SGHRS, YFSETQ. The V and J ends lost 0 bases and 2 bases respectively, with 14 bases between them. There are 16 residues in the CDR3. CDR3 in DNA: TGCGCCAGCAGCTTGGCCGGCGGGACAGAGCAAGAGACCCAGTACTTC. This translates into CASSLAGGTEQETQYF. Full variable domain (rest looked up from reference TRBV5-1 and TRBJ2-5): KAGVTQTPRYLIKTRGQQVTLSCSPISGHRSVSWYQQTPGQGLQFLFEYFSETQRNKGNFPGRFSGRQFSNSRSEMNVSTLELGDSALYLCASSLAGGTEQETQYFGPGTRLLVL.

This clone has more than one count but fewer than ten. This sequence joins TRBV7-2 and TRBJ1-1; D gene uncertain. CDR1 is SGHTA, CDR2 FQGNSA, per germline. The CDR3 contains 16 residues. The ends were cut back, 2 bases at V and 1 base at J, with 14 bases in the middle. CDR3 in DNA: TGTGCCAGCAGCTTACTTGGACTCAGAGAGAACACTGAAGCTTTCTTT. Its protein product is CASSLLGLRENTEAFF.

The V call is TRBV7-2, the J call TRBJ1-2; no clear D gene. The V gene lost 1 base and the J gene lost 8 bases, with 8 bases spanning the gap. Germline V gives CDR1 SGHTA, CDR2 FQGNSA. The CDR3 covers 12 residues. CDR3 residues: CASSLVAGGYTF. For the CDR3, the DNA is TGTGCCAGCAGCTTAGTGGCGGGGGGCTACACCTTC. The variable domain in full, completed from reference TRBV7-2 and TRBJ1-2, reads GAGVSQSPSNKVTEKGKDVELRCDPISGHTALYWYRQSLGQGLEFLIYFQGNSAPDKSGLPSDRFSAERTGGSVSTLTIQRTQQEDSAVYLCASSLVAGGYTFGSGTRLTVV.

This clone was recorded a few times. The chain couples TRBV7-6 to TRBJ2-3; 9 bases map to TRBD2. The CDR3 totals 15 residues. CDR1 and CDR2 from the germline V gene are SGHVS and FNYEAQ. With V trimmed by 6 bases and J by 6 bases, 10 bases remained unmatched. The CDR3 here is CASSTRGGHGDTQYF. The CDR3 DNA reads TGTGCCAGCAGTACGCGGGGGGGCCACGGCGATACGCAGTATTTT.